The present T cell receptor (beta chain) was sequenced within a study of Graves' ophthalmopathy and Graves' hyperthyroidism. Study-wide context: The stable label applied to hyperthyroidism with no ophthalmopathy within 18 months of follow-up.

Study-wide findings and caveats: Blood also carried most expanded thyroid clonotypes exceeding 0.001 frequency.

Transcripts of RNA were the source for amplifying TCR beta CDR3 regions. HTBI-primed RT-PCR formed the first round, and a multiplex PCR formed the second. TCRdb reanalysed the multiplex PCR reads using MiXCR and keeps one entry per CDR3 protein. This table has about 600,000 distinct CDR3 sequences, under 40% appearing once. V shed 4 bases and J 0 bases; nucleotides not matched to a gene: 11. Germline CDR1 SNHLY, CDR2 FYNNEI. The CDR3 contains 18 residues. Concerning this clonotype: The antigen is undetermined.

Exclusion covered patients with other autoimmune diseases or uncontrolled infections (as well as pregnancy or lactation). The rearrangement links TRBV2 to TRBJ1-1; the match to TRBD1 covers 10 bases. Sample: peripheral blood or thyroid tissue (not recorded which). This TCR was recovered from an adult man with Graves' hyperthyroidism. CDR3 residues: CASSARPGQGNLNTEAFF. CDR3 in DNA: TGTGCCAGCAGTGCTAGACCGGGACAGGGGAACCTGAACACTGAAGCTTTCTTT.